One sample yielded the 28 T cell receptor beta chains listed below, sequenced in a study of OX40 agonist ivuxolimab in advanced cancers. Using immunoSEQ multiplex PCR, the repertoire was profiled, and TCRdb retains in-frame clones only, with some absent. The sample lists about 150,000 clones, 90% occurring once. Here the sequenced sample was CD4+ or CD8+ T cells sorted from blood, taken in a trial of the OX40 agonist ivuxolimab. The receptors were gathered from an adult with an advanced solid tumor such as melanoma, head and neck, liver or kidney cancer.

The rearrangement uses TRBV14 and TRBJ2-1; the D is unclear. V was pared by 3 bases and J by 10 bases, with 7 bases between. Germline V CDR1 and CDR2: SGHDN, FVKESK. This CDR3 is built from 11 residues. The CDR3 loop reads CASSHRVEQFF. CDR3 nucleotides: TGTGCCAGCAGCCACCGGGTAGAGCAGTTCTTC.

This chain links TRBV30 with TRBJ2-7; D possibly matches TRBD1 or TRBD2 (6 bases each). Germline V lookup: CDR1 GTSNPN, CDR2 SVGIG (reference sequence). The CDR3 totals 12 residues. Trimming took off 7 bases at V and 3 bases at J, with 13 bases between the two ends. The CDR3 sequence is CASGASVYEQYF. Here the CDR3 DNA reads TGTGCCTCGGGGGCAAGTGTCTACGAGCAGTACTTC.

This chain connects TRBV5-5 to TRBJ1-5; 7 nucleotides align to TRBD1. Germline V gene data show CDR1 as SGHKS and CDR2 as YYEKEE (reference sequence). The CDR3 is 15 residues long. Trimming cost V 0 bases and J 2 bases; bases outside gene matches: 2. The CDR3 here is CASSLAGQGNQPQHF. DNA for the CDR3: TGTGCCAGCAGCTTGGCCGGACAGGGCAATCAGCCCCAGCATTTT.

This chain uses TRBV5-4 with TRBJ1-5, with a weak D call TRBD1 (6 bases). Germline V lookup: CDR1 SGHNT, CDR2 YYREEE (reference sequence). Trimming left V 4 bases short and J 3 bases short, with 8 bases between. The CDR3 sequence is 13 residues long. The CDR3 reads CASSAGDNQPQHF. CDR3 bases: TGTGCCAGCAGCGCAGGGGACAATCAGCCCCAGCATTTT.

This clone was detected once. V gene TRBV4-1 combines with J gene TRBJ1-2; D uncertain. The CDR3 loop spans 16 amino acids. Germline loops: CDR1 MGHRA, CDR2 YSYEKL. Trimming cost V 0 bases and J 7 bases, with 18 bases left between them. The CDR3 reads CASSQEVAGRMGGYTF. CDR3 DNA sequence: TGCGCCAGCAGCCAAGAGGTGGCGGGGAGGATGGGTGGCTACACCTTC.

The chain joins TRBV19 to TRBJ1-1; a possible D gene is TRBD1 (5 bases). Germline loops: CDR1 LNHDA, CDR2 SQIVND (reference sequence). Trimming took off 2 bases at V and 0 bases at J, with 7 bases between the two ends. There are 14 residues in the CDR3. The CDR3 coding sequence is TGTGCCAGTAGTATACGACAGATGAACACTGAAGCTTTCTTT. Translating gives CASSIRQMNTEAFF.

The sample holds one count of this clone. The chain links TRBV14 to TRBJ2-3; no clear D gene. Germline V gene data show CDR1 as SGHDN and CDR2 as FVKESK. V shed 4 bases and J shed 2 bases, with 10 bases lying between them. This CDR3 contains 14 residues. CDR3 amino acids: CASSPLVATDTQYF. CDR3 bases: TGTGCCAGCAGCCCCCTCGTAGCCACAGATACGCAGTATTTT.

The rearrangement links TRBV19 to TRBJ1-5; D is perhaps TRBD1 (5 bases). Trimming shortened V by 4 bases and J by 7 bases, and 17 bases separated the two germline ends. Germline V gene data show CDR1 as LNHDA and CDR2 as SQIVND (reference sequence). CDR3 length equals 15 residues. CDR3 coding DNA: TGTGCCAGTAGTAGCGACCCCTCTGGGGGGCAGCCCCAGCATTTT. Translating it yields CASSSDPSGGQPQHF. The full variable domain, completed using reference TRBV19 and TRBJ1-5, is DGGITQSPKYLFRKEGQNVTLSCEQNLNHDAMYWYRQDPGQGLRLIYYSQIVNDFQKGDIAEGYSVSREKKESFPLTVTSAQKNPTAFYLCASSSDPSGGQPQHFGDGTRLSIL.

The sample holds one count of this clone. This chain joins TRBV11-3 and TRBJ1-3; no reliable D call. The germline V and J ends were trimmed by 2 bases and 0 bases, with 14 bases remaining between them. CDR1 is SGHNT and CDR2 is YENEEA in the germline V gene. This CDR3 region has 17 residues. The CDR3 nucleotides are TGTGCCAGCAGCTTACTCGCGCGACCTCGCTCTGGAAACACCATATATTTT. Its translation: CASSLLARPRSGNTIYF.

The chain couples TRBV30 to TRBJ1-1; possible D gene TRBD1, 5 bases. The CDR3 is 15 amino acids. Trimming shortened V by 0 bases and J by 5 bases, and 16 bases separated the two germline ends. Germline assignment: CDR1 GTSNPN and CDR2 SVGIG (reference sequence). CDR3 residues: CAWSVKRPGGTEAFF. CDR3 bases: TGTGCCTGGAGTGTAAAGAGACCGGGGGGGACTGAAGCTTTCTTT.

The V gene is TRBV7-9, the J gene TRBJ1-1; TRBD1 matches at 7 bases. The V gene end was trimmed by 5 bases and the J gene end by 2 bases; junction bases not matched to a gene: 8. This CDR3 is built from 15 residues. Germline-derived CDR1 and CDR2 are SEHNR and FQNEAQ (reference sequence). The CDR3 DNA is TGTGCCAGCAGCGAACGGACAGGAGCTAACACTGAAGCTTTCTTT. Residues: CASSERTGANTEAFF.

The J gene is TRBJ1-2, the V gene TRBV28; D may be TRBD1 (5 bases). V lost 2 bases and J lost 7, with 26 bases in between. The germline CDR1 and CDR2 sequences are MDHEN and SYDVKM. The CDR3 is 18 residues long. The CDR3 sequence is CASSLASFSVQEAGGYTF. For the CDR3, the DNA is TGTGCCAGCAGTTTAGCCTCATTTTCGGTACAGGAGGCGGGTGGCTACACCTTC.

The V call is TRBV28, the J call TRBJ1-2; perhaps TRBD1 as D (5 bases). This CDR3 spans 11 amino acids. Germline CDR1 and CDR2: MDHEN and SYDVKM. Trimming removed 6 bases from V and 12 bases from J, with 14 bases in between. Here the CDR3 reads CASRARDFDTF. The CDR3 nucleotides read TGTGCCAGCAGGGCAAGGGACTTTGACACCTTC.

On this clone itself: Other DNA sequences of this sample code for an identical CDR3. The J gene is TRBJ1-1, the V gene TRBV27; no clear D. Germline CDR1 MNHEY, CDR2 SMNVEV (reference sequence). This CDR3 region has 13 residues. Trimming cost V 3 bases and J 1 base, with 6 bases left between them. This CDR3 reads CASSLSWNTEAFF. CDR3 nucleotides: TGTGCCAGCAGTTTGTCTTGGAACACTGAAGCTTTCTTT.

The V and J genes are TRBV4-1 and TRBJ2-3; 8 positions agree with TRBD2. The CDR3 length is 18 residues. Germline trimming cut 2 bases from V and 2 bases from J; bases unmatched to any gene: 12. Germline values: CDR1 MGHRA, CDR2 YSYEKL. The CDR3 sequence is CASSQPYLRGGDTDTQYF. In DNA form, the CDR3 reads TGCGCCAGCAGCCAACCCTACCTCCGGGGGGGAGACACAGATACGCAGTATTTT.

J is TRBJ2-7 and V is TRBV13; 7 bases match TRBD1. V lost 0 bases and J lost 3; bases outside the gene matches: 5. The CDR3 loop spans 15 amino acids. CDR1 PRHDT and CDR2 FYEKMQ come from the germline V gene (reference sequence). The CDR3 DNA reads TGTGCCAGCAGCTTAGGCCGAGGGGGCCTCTACGAGCAGTACTTC. This encodes CASSLGRGGLYEQYF.

The CDR3 coding sequence is TGCGCCAGCAGCCGTTGGGTAGCCGAAGGGGAGACCCAGTACTTC. Translation: CASSRWVAEGETQYF. V usage is TRBV4-3 and J usage is TRBJ2-5; D is ambiguous. V was pared by 4 bases and J by 5 bases, with 17 bases between. Germline V gives CDR1 LGHNA, CDR2 YSLEER. The CDR3 loop spans 15 amino acids.

This sequence joins TRBV18 and TRBJ2-1; no clear D. Per the germline V gene, CDR1 is KGHSH and CDR2 is LQKENI. V was cut by 3 bases and J by 5 bases, with 14 bases left in between. This CDR3 is built from 15 residues. This CDR3 reads CASSPQGSPNNEQFF. CDR3 nucleotides: TGTGCCAGCTCACCGCAAGGAAGCCCTAACAATGAGCAGTTCTTC.

The sample holds a few counts of this clone. The chain has TRBV7-9 and TRBJ2-2, with D unclear. Trimming removed 3 bases from V and 0 bases from J, with 17 bases in between. This CDR3 is 18 amino acids long. CDR1 is SEHNR and CDR2 is FQNEAQ in the germline V gene (reference sequence). CDR3 sequence (DNA): TGTGCCAGCAGCTTCGGCGAACGGACGAACCCGAACACCGGGGAGCTGTTTTTT. This codes for CASSFGERTNPNTGELFF. Drawing the rest from reference TRBV7-9 and TRBJ2-2, the complete variable domain is DTGVSQNPRHKITKRGQNVTFRCDPISEHNRLYWYRQTLGQGPEFLTYFQNEAQLEKSRLLSDRFSAERPKGSFSTLEIQRTEQGDSAMYLCASSFGERTNPNTGELFFGEGSRLTVL.

The chain carries TRBV28 and TRBJ1-2, with D uncertain. Germline loops: CDR1 MDHEN, CDR2 SYDVKM. V shed 3 bases and J shed 7 bases, with 15 bases lying between them. The CDR3 sequence is 14 residues long. The CDR3 sequence: CASSLIAHEVGYTF. DNA of the CDR3: TGTGCCAGCAGTTTGATCGCACACGAGGTTGGCTACACCTTC.

The V call is TRBV7-9, the J call TRBJ2-3; 7 nucleotides line up with TRBD2. Trimming at V came to 8 bases and at J to 5 bases, leaving 13 bases not matched to a gene. The CDR3 totals 15 residues. The germline V gene encodes CDR1 SEHNR and CDR2 FQNEAQ (reference sequence). CDR3 sequence: CASGQGGSGGDTQYF. The CDR3 nucleotides read TGTGCCAGCGGACAAGGCGGGAGCGGCGGAGATACGCAGTATTTT.

This clone was seen once. This chain uses TRBV9 with TRBJ2-4; 7 bases map to TRBD1. The CDR3 runs to 13 residues. CDR1 is SGDLS, CDR2 YYNGEE, per germline. With 1 base clipped from V and 8 bases from J, the junction kept 3 bases outside the gene matches. As DNA, the CDR3 is TGTGCCAGCAGCGTACAGGGGGTGGACATTCAGTACTTC. Translation gives CASSVQGVDIQYF.

V is TRBV9 and J is TRBJ2-1, with D possibly TRBD1 on 6 matching bases. Germline V gives CDR1 SGDLS, CDR2 YYNGEE. The CDR3 covers 14 residues. Trimming shortened V by 4 bases and J by 8 bases, and 16 bases separated the two germline ends. The CDR3 DNA reads as TGTGCCAGCAGCCAATCCTGGGGGCCGGATGAGCAGTTCTTC. Protein product: CASSQSWGPDEQFF.

Only one count was recorded for this clone. V usage is TRBV4-1 and J usage is TRBJ2-1; tentative D call: TRBD2 (6 bases). The CDR3 sequence is 14 residues long. Trimming stripped 7 bases from V and 4 bases from J, with 14 bases between. The germline gives CDR1 MGHRA, CDR2 YSYEKL. CDR3 amino acids: CASNGGILYNEQFF. The CDR3 DNA follows: TGCGCCAGCAATGGCGGGATACTTTACAATGAGCAGTTCTTC.

This chain uses TRBV5-4 with TRBJ2-2, with D tentatively TRBD1 or TRBD2 (5 bases each). Germline CDR1 is SGHNT and CDR2 is YYREEE (reference sequence). The CDR3 runs 16 residues. V was cut by 1 base and J by 4 bases, with 14 bases left in between. CDR3 nucleotides: TGTGCCAGCAGCTTGATGATCGGGACGGCCACCGGGGAGCTGTTTTTT. Translated: CASSLMIGTATGELFF.

This rearrangement joins TRBV19 to TRBJ1-5; D perhaps matches TRBD1 (6 bases). The V end was cut by 7 bases, the J end by 4 bases, with 20 bases between. CDR3 length equals 16 residues. Germline V gene lookup returns CDR1 LNHDA and CDR2 SQIVND (reference sequence). Here the CDR3 DNA reads TGTGCCAGTAACTCCGCGGACAGCTTTAGGAATCAGCCCCAGCATTTT. Amino acids: CASNSADSFRNQPQHF.

J is TRBJ2-5 and V is TRBV11-1; D gene unclear. Germline loops: CDR1 SGHAT, CDR2 FQDESV (reference sequence). The CDR3 is 11 residues long. V was shortened by 4 bases and J by 1 base, with 1 base between the two germline ends. The CDR3 loop is CASSSQETQYF. CDR3 coding DNA: TGTGCCAGCAGCTCCCAAGAGACCCAGTACTTC.

The count of this clone is one. This chain uses TRBV5-1 with TRBJ1-2; D is undetermined. The germline V gene has CDR1 SGHRS and CDR2 YFSETQ. V lost 0 bases, J lost 8 bases, and 8 bases lay in between. The CDR3 is 12 residues long. CDR3 DNA: TGCGCCAGCAGCTTGGACGGCAACGGCTACACCTTC. This sequence encodes CASSLDGNGYTF.